One sample yielded the 24 T cell receptor beta chains listed below, sequenced in a study of cytomegalovirus exposure and HLA in healthy donors. A multiplex PCR was run with 60 Vbeta primers and 13 Jbeta primers. Data came from immunoSEQ multiplex PCR; TCRdb stores just in-frame clones and leaves some out. The repertoire consists of 150,000 to 200,000 clones, with more than 70% occurring once and the leading ten covering over 4.5%. Sequenced material: PBMCs. Receptors originate from a male donor in good health and CMV-seronegative.

This clone was seen only a few times. The identical CDR3 is also encoded by other nucleotide sequences in the sample. The CDR3 sequence is CASSLSGVSYNEQFF. The DNA for the CDR3 is TGTGCCAGCAGCTTATCCGGGGTCTCCTACAATGAGCAGTTCTTC. This chain uses TRBV7-7 with TRBJ2-1, with D tentatively TRBD2 (5 bases). Per germline, CDR1 SSHAT and CDR2 FNYEAQ (reference sequence). Between the trimmed V and J ends, which lost 2 bases and 0 bases, there was a span of 8 bases. This CDR3 is 15 amino acids long.

V is TRBV25-1 and J is TRBJ2-7; 10 nucleotides agree with TRBD1. This CDR3 region has 16 residues. V shed 3 bases, J shed 5 bases, and the junction held 10 bases outside the gene matches. Germline assignment: CDR1 MGHDK and CDR2 SYGVNS. This CDR3 reads CASSDLDGDRGHEQYF. The CDR3 DNA sequence: TGTGCCAGCAGTGATCTCGACGGGGACAGGGGACACGAGCAGTACTTC.

The V call is TRBV19, the J call TRBJ1-4; tentatively, D is TRBD1 (5 bases). Trimming shortened V by 2 bases and J by 7 bases, and 14 bases separated the two germline ends. The germline CDR1 and CDR2 sequences are LNHDA and SQIVND (reference sequence). CDR3 length: 15 amino acids. This CDR3 reads CASSISRVRREKLFF. For the CDR3, the DNA is TGTGCCAGTAGTATAAGCAGGGTGAGGCGTGAAAAACTGTTTTTT.

The V gene is TRBV2, the J gene TRBJ1-4; D not resolved. The CDR3 totals 14 residues. Germline V CDR1 and CDR2: SNHLY, FYNNEI. The V end was cut by 6 bases, the J end by 8 bases, with 16 bases between. The CDR3 DNA follows: TGTGCCAGCAGCGCCCGGGTCCTGACCGAAAAACTGTTTTTT. The encoded protein is CASSARVLTEKLFF. The full variable domain, completed using reference TRBV2 and TRBJ1-4, is EPEVTQTPSHQVTQMGQEVILRCVPISNHLYFYWYRQILGQKVEFLVSFYNNEISEKSEIFDDQFSVERPDGSNFTLKIRSTKLEDSAMYFCASSARVLTEKLFFGSGTQLSVL.

V is TRBV5-4 and J is TRBJ2-2; 7 bases align to TRBD2. Germline CDR1 reads SGHNT; CDR2 reads YYREEE (reference sequence). CDR3 length equals 16 residues. The V and J ends lost 0 bases and 1 base, in that order; junction bases with no gene match: 3. This CDR3 is CASSLGLAVNTGELFF. CDR3 nucleotides: TGTGCCAGCAGCTTGGGTCTAGCGGTGAACACCGGGGAGCTGTTTTTT.

This chain joins TRBV7-2 and TRBJ2-5; maybe TRBD2 (5 bases). V was cut by 5 bases and J by 5 bases, with 12 bases left in between. CDR1 is SGHTA, CDR2 FQGNSA, per germline. This CDR3 is 13 amino acids long. CDR3 sequence reads: CASSPRRVETQYF. CDR3 bases: TGTGCCAGCAGCCCCCGGCGGGTGGAGACCCAGTACTTC.

The chain recombines TRBV7-9 with TRBJ2-7; 7 bases fit TRBD2. The CDR3 length is 14 residues. Germline lookup yields CDR1 SEHNR and CDR2 FQNEAQ (reference sequence). V shed 1 base and J 3 bases; nucleotides not matched to a gene: 3. CDR3 loop: CASSLGPSGYEQYF. The DNA for the CDR3 is TGTGCCAGCAGCTTAGGTCCTAGCGGCTACGAGCAGTACTTC.

This chain joins TRBV6-6 and TRBJ2-3; D is undetermined. From germline, CDR1 is MNHNY and CDR2 SVGAGI (reference sequence). V was trimmed by 4 bases and J by 9 bases, leaving 14 bases between them. This CDR3 comprises 13 residues. As DNA, the CDR3 is TGTGCCAGCAGTTTTTCTAATCCCAACACGCAGTATTTT. It specifies CASSFSNPNTQYF.

The chain carries TRBV7-8 and TRBJ2-2; 9 bases are shared with TRBD1. Germline-derived CDR1 and CDR2 are SGHVS and FQNEAQ. The ends lost 5 bases at V and 1 base at J; junction bases unmatched: 2. The CDR3 extends over 15 amino acids. The CDR3 DNA follows: TGTGCCAGCAGCCCGGGACAGGGGAACACCGGGGAGCTGTTTTTT. Amino acids: CASSPGQGNTGELFF. Combining the CDR3 with reference TRBV7-8 and TRBJ2-2 gives the whole variable domain GAGVSQSPRYKVAKRGQDVALRCDPISGHVSLFWYQQALGQGPEFLTYFQNEAQLDKSGLPSDRFFAERPEGSVSTLKIQRTQQEDSAVYLCASSPGQGNTGELFFGEGSRLTVL.

The chain recombines TRBV13 with TRBJ1-2, with 9 bases matching TRBD1. CDR1 is PRHDT, CDR2 FYEKMQ, per germline (reference sequence). Losses at the gene ends were 5 bases for V and 4 bases for J; bases not matched to a gene: 5. The CDR3 totals 14 residues. The CDR3 sequence is CASSLDRGRYGYTF. The DNA of the CDR3 is TGTGCCAGCAGCCTGGACAGGGGACGCTATGGCTACACCTTC. Combining the CDR3 with reference TRBV13 and TRBJ1-2 gives the whole variable domain AAGVIQSPRHLIKEKRETATLKCYPIPRHDTVYWYQQGPGQDPQFLISFYEKMQSDKGSIPDRFSAQQFSDYHSELNMSSLELGDSALYFCASSLDRGRYGYTFGSGTRLTVV.

The chain recombines TRBV7-7 with TRBJ2-2; perhaps TRBD2 as D (6 bases). CDR1 and CDR2 from the germline V gene are SSHAT and FNYEAQ (reference sequence). V lost 6 bases to trimming and J lost 6 bases, with 14 bases between them. This CDR3 spans 14 amino acids. The CDR3 loop is CASSSGTPPGELFF. CDR3 coding DNA: TGTGCCAGCAGTTCCGGGACTCCACCCGGGGAGCTGTTTTTT.

The chain recombines TRBV4-2 with TRBJ2-1; 8 nucleotides agree with TRBD2. V lost 8 bases and J lost 7; bases outside the gene matches: 16. This CDR3 spans 16 amino acids. Germline CDR1 and CDR2: LGHNA and YNFKEQ. CDR3 nucleotides: TGTGCCAGCGCACTCACCACCGGGACTAGGGCGAATGAGCAGTTCTTC. This translates into CASALTTGTRANEQFF.

This clone appeared once. This chain links TRBV4-2 with TRBJ2-6; TRBD2 aligns across 10 bases. CDR3 length equals 19 residues. The V gene's germline CDR1 is LGHNA and CDR2 YNFKEQ. The V gene end was trimmed by 0 bases and the J gene end by 1 base; junction bases not matched to a gene: 6. CDR3 in amino acids: CASSQDLAGVYSGANVLTF. The CDR3 nucleotides are TGTGCCAGCAGCCAAGATCTAGCGGGAGTGTATTCTGGGGCCAACGTCCTGACTTTC.

This clone was counted a few times. The chain uses TRBV6-1 and TRBJ1-6; perhaps TRBD1 as D (5 bases). The CDR3 consists of 15 residues. The V gene's germline CDR1 is MNHNS and CDR2 SASEGT. V gave up 6 bases and J gave up 6 bases, with 15 bases separating them. As DNA, the CDR3 is TGTGCCAGCAGCGCGGCATGGGGCTCTAATTCACCCCTCCACTTT. It yields the protein CASSAAWGSNSPLHF.

This clone appeared a few times. The chain joins TRBV2 to TRBJ2-1; a weak D match, TRBD2 (6 bases). Trimming shortened V by 7 bases and J by 6 bases, and 10 bases separated the two germline ends. In germline, CDR1 is SNHLY, CDR2 FYNNEI. The CDR3 sequence is 12 residues long. As DNA, the CDR3 is TGTGCCAGCATCTTCGGGGGCAATGAGCAGTTCTTC. Translating gives CASIFGGNEQFF. The whole variable domain, remainder taken from reference TRBV2 and TRBJ2-1, is EPEVTQTPSHQVTQMGQEVILRCVPISNHLYFYWYRQILGQKVEFLVSFYNNEISEKSEIFDDQFSVERPDGSNFTLKIRSTKLEDSAMYFCASIFGGNEQFFGPGTRLTVL.

This chain links TRBV2 with TRBJ1-2; 7 nucleotides agree with TRBD1. J was trimmed by 8 bases and V by 5 bases; bases with no gene match: 5. Germline CDR1 SNHLY, CDR2 FYNNEI. The CDR3 has 12 residues. The CDR3 sequence is CASSRQGGGYTF. The DNA for the CDR3 is TGTGCCAGCAGTCGACAGGGTGGAGGCTACACCTTC.

V usage is TRBV7-8 and J usage is TRBJ2-1; TRBD2 matches 8 bases. The CDR3 contains 16 residues. Trimming at V came to 2 bases and at J to 5 bases, leaving 8 bases not matched to a gene. The germline CDR1 and CDR2 sequences are SGHVS and FQNEAQ. The CDR3 is CASSLRSGGADNEQFF. CDR3 DNA: TGTGCCAGCAGCTTACGCAGCGGGGGAGCCGACAATGAGCAGTTCTTC.

The V and J genes are TRBV12-5 and TRBJ2-5; TRBD2 matches 9 bases. The CDR3 is 16 residues long. Germline trimming cut 2 bases from V and 4 bases from J; bases unmatched to any gene: 8. CDR1 and CDR2 (germline): LGHNT, FRNRAP. CDR3 residues: CASGLSDLAGRETQYF. The CDR3 DNA sequence: TGTGCTAGTGGTTTGTCAGATCTAGCGGGACGAGAGACCCAGTACTTC.

This clone was observed many times. The V gene is TRBV2, the J gene TRBJ2-5, with 10 bases matching TRBD1. The CDR3 is 14 amino acids. Germline CDR1 reads SNHLY; CDR2 reads FYNNEI. Losses at the gene ends were 6 bases for V and 7 bases for J; bases not matched to a gene: 8. CDR3 amino acids: CASSPGQGYGTQYF. Here the CDR3 DNA reads TGTGCCAGCAGCCCGGGACAGGGGTATGGGACCCAGTACTTC. The full variable domain, with the rest looked up from reference TRBV2 and TRBJ2-5, is EPEVTQTPSHQVTQMGQEVILRCVPISNHLYFYWYRQILGQKVEFLVSFYNNEISEKSEIFDDQFSVERPDGSNFTLKIRSTKLEDSAMYFCASSPGQGYGTQYFGPGTRLLVL.

This clone was seen a single time. This chain connects TRBV4-2 to TRBJ2-3, with D tentatively TRBD2 (5 bases). V shed 1 base and J shed 6 bases, with 11 bases lying between them. Germline values: CDR1 LGHNA, CDR2 YNFKEQ. The CDR3 has 14 residues. The CDR3: CASSQGSSPDTQYF. The CDR3 bases are TGTGCCAGCAGCCAAGGTTCTAGCCCCGATACGCAGTATTTT.

The chain links TRBV5-1 to TRBJ1-1; D is perhaps TRBD1 (5 bases). Germline-derived CDR1 and CDR2 are SGHRS and YFSETQ. The CDR3 sequence is 17 residues long. With 0 bases removed from V and 1 base from J, the gap between germline ends came to 16 bases. The CDR3 here is CASSLAGGSHRNTEAFF. As DNA, the CDR3 is TGCGCCAGCAGCTTGGCTGGGGGGAGTCATAGGAACACTGAAGCTTTCTTT.

This clone was seen more than once but under ten times. The DNA of the CDR3 is TGTGCCAGCAGCTTGGGTCGGGGTAGCGTCGACACCGGGGAGCTGTTTTTT. The encoded protein is CASSLGRGSVDTGELFF. J is TRBJ2-2 and V is TRBV5-5; tentatively, D is TRBD2 (5 bases). This CDR3 spans 17 amino acids. Germline V gives CDR1 SGHKS, CDR2 YYEKEE (reference sequence). Trimming removed 0 bases at V and 3 bases at J, with 15 bases between.

The rearrangement links TRBV7-8 to TRBJ1-2, with 9 bases identical to TRBD1. The germline V gene encodes CDR1 SGHVS and CDR2 FQNEAQ. This CDR3 contains 14 residues. V shed 4 bases, J shed 5 bases, and the junction held 5 bases outside the gene matches. CDR3 coding DNA: TGTGCCAGCAGCTCGACGGGACAGGGTTATGGCTACACCTTC. Encoded protein: CASSSTGQGYGYTF.

CDR3 residues: CASSVQAGEGYEQYF. In DNA, the CDR3 is TGTGCCAGCAGCGTTCAAGCGGGGGAGGGCTACGAGCAGTACTTC. The rearrangement joins TRBV9 to TRBJ2-7, with 8 bases aligning to TRBD2. Germline-derived CDR1 and CDR2 are SGDLS and YYNGEE. The CDR3 consists of 15 residues. Trimming at V came to 2 bases and at J to 3 bases, leaving 7 bases not matched to a gene.